This TCR beta chain originates from a study of cytomegalovirus exposure and HLA in healthy donors. Germline lookup yields CDR1 SGHRS and CDR2 YFSETQ. With 4 bases clipped from V and 1 base from J, the junction kept 3 bases outside the gene matches. The CDR3 covers 14 residues. The PCR made use of 60 Vbeta and 13 Jbeta primers. Some clones are missing from TCRdb's copy, which holds only in-frame ones; the method was immunoSEQ multiplex PCR. Here the sample spans approximately 110,000 clones, 70% to 80% being singletons. Sequencing was performed on PBMCs. The receptor's source is a woman aged 40 to 55 in good health and CMV-seropositive. The gene calls are TRBV5-1 and TRBJ1-1; 8 nucleotides align to TRBD1. The CDR3 sequence: CASSPGTGNTEAFF. DNA of the CDR3: TGCGCCAGCAGCCCGGGGACAGGGAACACTGAAGCTTTCTTT.